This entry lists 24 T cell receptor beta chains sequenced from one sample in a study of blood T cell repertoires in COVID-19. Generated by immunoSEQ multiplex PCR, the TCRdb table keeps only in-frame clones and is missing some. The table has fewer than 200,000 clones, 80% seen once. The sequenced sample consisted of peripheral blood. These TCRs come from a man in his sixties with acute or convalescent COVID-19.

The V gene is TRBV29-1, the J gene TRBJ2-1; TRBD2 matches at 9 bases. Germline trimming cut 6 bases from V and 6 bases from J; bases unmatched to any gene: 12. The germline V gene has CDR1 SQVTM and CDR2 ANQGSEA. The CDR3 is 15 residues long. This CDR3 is CSVLYLAGPSNEQFF. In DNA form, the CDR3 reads TGCAGCGTCCTCTATCTAGCGGGACCTAGCAATGAGCAGTTCTTC.

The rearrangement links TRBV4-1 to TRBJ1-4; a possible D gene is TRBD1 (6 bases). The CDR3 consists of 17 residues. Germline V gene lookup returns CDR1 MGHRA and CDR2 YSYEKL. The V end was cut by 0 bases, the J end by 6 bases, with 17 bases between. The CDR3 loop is CASSQEGRGGGDEKLFF. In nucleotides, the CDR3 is TGCGCCAGCAGCCAAGAAGGGAGGGGAGGGGGAGATGAAAAACTGTTTTTT.

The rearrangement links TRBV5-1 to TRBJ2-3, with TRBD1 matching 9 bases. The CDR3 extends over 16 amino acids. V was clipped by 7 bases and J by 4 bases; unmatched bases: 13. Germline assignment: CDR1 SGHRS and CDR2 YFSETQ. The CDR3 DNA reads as TGCGCCAGCCTAACAGGGGGCGAGGGAATCTCAGATACGCAGTATTTT. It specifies CASLTGGEGISDTQYF.

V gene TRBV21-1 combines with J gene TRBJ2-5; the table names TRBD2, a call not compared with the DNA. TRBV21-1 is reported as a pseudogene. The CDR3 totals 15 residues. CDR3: CASKAVGGPLETQYF. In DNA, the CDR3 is TGTGCCAGCAAAGCGGTGGGAGGGCCGCTAGAGACCCAGTACTTC.

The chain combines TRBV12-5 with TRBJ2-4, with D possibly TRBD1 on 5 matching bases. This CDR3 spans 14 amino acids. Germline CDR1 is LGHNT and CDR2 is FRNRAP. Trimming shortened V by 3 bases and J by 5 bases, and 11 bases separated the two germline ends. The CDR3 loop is CASGLGVRQNIQYF. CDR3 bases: TGTGCTAGTGGTTTAGGGGTACGCCAAAACATTCAGTACTTC.

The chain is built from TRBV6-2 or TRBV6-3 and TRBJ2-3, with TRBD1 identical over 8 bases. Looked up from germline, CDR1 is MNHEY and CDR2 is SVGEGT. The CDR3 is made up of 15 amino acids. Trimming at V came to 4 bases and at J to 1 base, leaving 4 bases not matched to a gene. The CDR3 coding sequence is TGTGCCAGCAGTTCGGACAGGGACCGCACAGATACGCAGTATTTT. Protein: CASSSDRDRTDTQYF.

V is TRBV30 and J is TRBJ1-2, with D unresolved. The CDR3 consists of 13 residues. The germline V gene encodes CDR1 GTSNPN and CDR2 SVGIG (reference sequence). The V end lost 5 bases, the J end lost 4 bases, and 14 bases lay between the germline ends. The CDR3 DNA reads TGTGCCTGGCAAGGTGAGCGCGGCTATGGCTACACCTTC. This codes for CAWQGERGYGYTF.

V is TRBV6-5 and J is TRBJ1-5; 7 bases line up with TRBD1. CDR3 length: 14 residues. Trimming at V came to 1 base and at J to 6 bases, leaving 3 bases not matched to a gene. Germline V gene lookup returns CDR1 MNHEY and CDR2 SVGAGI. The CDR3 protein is CASSYFQGGQPQHF. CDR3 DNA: TGTGCCAGCAGTTACTTCCAGGGGGGTCAGCCCCAGCATTTT.

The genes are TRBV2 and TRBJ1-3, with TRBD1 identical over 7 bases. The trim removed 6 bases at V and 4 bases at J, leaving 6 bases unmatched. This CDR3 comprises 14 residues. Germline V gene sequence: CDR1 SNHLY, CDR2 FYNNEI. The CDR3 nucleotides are TGTGCCAGCAGCCCGGGACAGCTAGGAAACACCATATATTTT. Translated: CASSPGQLGNTIYF.

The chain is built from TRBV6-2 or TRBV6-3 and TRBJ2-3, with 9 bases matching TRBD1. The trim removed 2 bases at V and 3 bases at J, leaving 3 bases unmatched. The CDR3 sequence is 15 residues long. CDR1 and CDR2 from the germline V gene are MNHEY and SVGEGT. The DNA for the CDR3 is TGTGCCAGCAGTTACGACAGGGGGTGGACAGATACGCAGTATTTT. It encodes CASSYDRGWTDTQYF.

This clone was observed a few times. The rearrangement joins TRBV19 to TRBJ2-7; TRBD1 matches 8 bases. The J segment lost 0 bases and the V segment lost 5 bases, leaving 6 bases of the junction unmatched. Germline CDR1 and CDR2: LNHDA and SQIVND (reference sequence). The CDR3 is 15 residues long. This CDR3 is CASSEPGQASYEQYF. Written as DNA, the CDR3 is TGTGCCAGTAGTGAACCGGGACAGGCCTCCTACGAGCAGTACTTC.

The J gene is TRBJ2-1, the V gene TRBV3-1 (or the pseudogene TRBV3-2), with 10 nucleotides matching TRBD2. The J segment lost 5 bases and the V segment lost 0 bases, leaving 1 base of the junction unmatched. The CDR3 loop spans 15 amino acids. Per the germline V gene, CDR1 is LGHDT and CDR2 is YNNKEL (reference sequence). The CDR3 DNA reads TGTGCCAGCAGCCAAGACAGCGGGGGGGACAATGAGCAGTTCTTC. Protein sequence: CASSQDSGGDNEQFF.

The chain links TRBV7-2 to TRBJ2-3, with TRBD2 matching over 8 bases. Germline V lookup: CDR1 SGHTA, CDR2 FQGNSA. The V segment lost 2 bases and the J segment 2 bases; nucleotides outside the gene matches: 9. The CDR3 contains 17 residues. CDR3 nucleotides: TGTGCCAGCAGCTTACAATCCGGGGGGGGCCTCACAGATACGCAGTATTTT. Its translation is CASSLQSGGGLTDTQYF.

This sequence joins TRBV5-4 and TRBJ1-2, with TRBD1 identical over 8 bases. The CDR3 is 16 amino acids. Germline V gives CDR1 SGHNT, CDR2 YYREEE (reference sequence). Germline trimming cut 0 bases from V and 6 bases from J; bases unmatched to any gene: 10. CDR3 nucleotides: TGTGCCAGCAGCTTGGCAGTCGACAGGGGTAGGGATGGCTACACCTTC. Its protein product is CASSLAVDRGRDGYTF.

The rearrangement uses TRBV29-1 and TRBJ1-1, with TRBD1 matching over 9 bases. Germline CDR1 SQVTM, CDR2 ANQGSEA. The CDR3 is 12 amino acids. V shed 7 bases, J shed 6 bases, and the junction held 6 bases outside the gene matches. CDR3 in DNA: TGCAGCGGGCGACAGGGGGGGGCTGAAGCTTTCTTT. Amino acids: CSGRQGGAEAFF.

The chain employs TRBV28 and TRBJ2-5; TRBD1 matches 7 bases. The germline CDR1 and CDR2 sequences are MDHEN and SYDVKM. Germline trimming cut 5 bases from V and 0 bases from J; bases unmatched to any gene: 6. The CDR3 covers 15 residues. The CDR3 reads CASSLFDRDQETQYF. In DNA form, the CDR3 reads TGTGCCAGCAGTCTCTTTGACAGGGACCAAGAGACCCAGTACTTC.

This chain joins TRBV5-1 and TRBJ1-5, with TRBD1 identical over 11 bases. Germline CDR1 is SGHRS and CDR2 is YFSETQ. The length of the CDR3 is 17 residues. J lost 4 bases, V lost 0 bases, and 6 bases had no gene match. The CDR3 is CASSLVAGTGGNQPQHF. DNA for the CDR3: TGCGCCAGCAGCTTGGTCGCTGGGACAGGGGGTAATCAGCCCCAGCATTTT. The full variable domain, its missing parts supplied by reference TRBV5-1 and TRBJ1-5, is KAGVTQTPRYLIKTRGQQVTLSCSPISGHRSVSWYQQTPGQGLQFLFEYFSETQRNKGNFPGRFSGRQFSNSRSEMNVSTLELGDSALYLCASSLVAGTGGNQPQHFGDGTRLSIL.

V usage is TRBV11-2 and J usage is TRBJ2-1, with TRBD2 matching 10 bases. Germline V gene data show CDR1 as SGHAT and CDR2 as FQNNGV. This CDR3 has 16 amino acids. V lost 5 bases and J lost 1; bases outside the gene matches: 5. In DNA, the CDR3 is TGTGCCAGCAGCCCGTTAGCGGGAGGTTCCTACAATGAGCAGTTCTTC. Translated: CASSPLAGGSYNEQFF.

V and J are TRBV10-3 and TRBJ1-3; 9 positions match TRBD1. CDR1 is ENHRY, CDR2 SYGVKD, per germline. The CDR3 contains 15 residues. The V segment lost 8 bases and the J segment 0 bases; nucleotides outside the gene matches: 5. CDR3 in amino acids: CAIWDRENSGNTIYF. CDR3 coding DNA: TGTGCCATCTGGGACAGGGAAAACTCTGGAAACACCATATATTTT.

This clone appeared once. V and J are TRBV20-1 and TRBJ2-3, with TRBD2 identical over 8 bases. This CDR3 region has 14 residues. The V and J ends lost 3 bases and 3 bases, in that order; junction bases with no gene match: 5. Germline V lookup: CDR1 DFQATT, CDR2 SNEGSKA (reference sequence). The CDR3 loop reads CSASGVAGTDTQYF. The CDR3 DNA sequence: TGCAGTGCTAGTGGGGTAGCGGGAACAGATACGCAGTATTTT.

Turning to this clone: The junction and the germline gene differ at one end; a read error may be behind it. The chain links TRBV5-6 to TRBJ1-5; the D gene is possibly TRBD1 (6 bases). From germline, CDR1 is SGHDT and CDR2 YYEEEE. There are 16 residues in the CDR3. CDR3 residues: CASSLGMAGGRQPQHF. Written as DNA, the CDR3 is TGTGCCAGCAGTTTGGGGATGGCGGGGGGCAGGCAGCCCCAGCATTTT.

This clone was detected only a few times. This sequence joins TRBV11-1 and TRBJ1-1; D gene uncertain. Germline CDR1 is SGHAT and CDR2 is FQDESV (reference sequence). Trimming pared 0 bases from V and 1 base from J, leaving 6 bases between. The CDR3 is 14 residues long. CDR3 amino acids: CASSLAPGNTEAFF. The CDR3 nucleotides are TGTGCCAGCAGCTTAGCGCCGGGGAACACTGAAGCTTTCTTT.

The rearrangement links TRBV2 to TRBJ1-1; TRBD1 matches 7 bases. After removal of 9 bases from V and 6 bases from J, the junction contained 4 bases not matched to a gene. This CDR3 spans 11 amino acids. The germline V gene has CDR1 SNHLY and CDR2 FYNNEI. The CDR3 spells CASDREAEAFF. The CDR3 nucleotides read TGTGCCAGTGACAGGGAGGCTGAAGCTTTCTTT.

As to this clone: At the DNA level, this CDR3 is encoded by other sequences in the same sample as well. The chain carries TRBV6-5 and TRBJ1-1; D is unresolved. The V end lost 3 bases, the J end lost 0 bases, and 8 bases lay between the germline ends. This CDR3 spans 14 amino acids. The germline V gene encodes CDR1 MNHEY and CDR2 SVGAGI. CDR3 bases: TGTGCCAGCAGTTATGGGCAGGTGAACACTGAAGCTTTCTTT. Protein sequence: CASSYGQVNTEAFF.